The next 14 T cell receptor beta chains were all read from a single sample in a study of regulatory dendritic cells for organ transplantation. The data were produced by immunoSEQ multiplex PCR, yet TCRdb's version contains in-frame clones alone and is incomplete. The data show 25,000 to 35,000 clones, with about four fifths seen just once and approximately 0.43% held by the top ten. Sequencing used naive CD8+ T cells from blood. Sample subset: CD45RA+ naive T cells. Receptors were obtained from a human donor in good health.

The genes are TRBV4-1 and TRBJ2-7; D might be TRBD2 (5 bases). Trimming took off 1 base at V and 2 bases at J, with 12 bases between the two ends. Germline lookup yields CDR1 MGHRA and CDR2 YSYEKL. The CDR3 spans 15 residues. CDR3 nucleotides: TGCGCCAGCAGCCAAGGTGAGGGTGTCCCCTACGAGCAGTACTTC. Protein sequence: CASSQGEGVPYEQYF.

V gene TRBV6-5 combines with J gene TRBJ2-1; 7 positions match TRBD1. Germline-derived CDR1 and CDR2 are MNHEY and SVGAGI. There are 14 residues in the CDR3. V trimming: 6 bases; J trimming: 7 bases; junction bases outside the gene matches: 9. The CDR3 DNA sequence: TGTGCCAGCAGCGAGCCAGGGGGTTGGAATGAGCAGTTCTTC. It codes for CASSEPGGWNEQFF.

V gene TRBV6-5 combines with J gene TRBJ1-4, with 10 bases lining up with TRBD1. Germline V gene lookup returns CDR1 MNHEY and CDR2 SVGAGI. With 2 bases clipped from V and 12 bases from J, the junction kept 0 bases outside the gene matches. The CDR3 length is 12 residues. The CDR3 DNA reads as TGTGCCAGCAGTTACGGGACAGGGGAACTGTTTTTT. This gives the protein CASSYGTGELFF.

This chain connects TRBV4-1 to TRBJ1-5, with D unresolved. This CDR3 contains 17 residues. V lost 1 base to trimming and J lost 0 bases, with 13 bases between them. Germline V lookup: CDR1 MGHRA, CDR2 YSYEKL. CDR3 sequence reads: CASSQGGSSFSNQPQHF. CDR3 bases: TGCGCCAGCAGCCAAGGAGGGAGCTCCTTTAGCAATCAGCCCCAGCATTTT.

The chain uses TRBV7-9 and TRBJ2-2; TRBD2 agrees at 7 bases. The V gene end was trimmed by 1 base and the J gene end by 4 bases; junction bases not matched to a gene: 6. Germline values: CDR1 SEHNR, CDR2 FQNEAQ (reference sequence). This CDR3 region has 16 residues. The CDR3 nucleotides read TGTGCCAGCAGCTTAGTCCAGCGGGGCCGCACCGGGGAGCTGTTTTTT. Translated, it gives CASSLVQRGRTGELFF.

The genes are TRBV5-6 and TRBJ1-5, with 11 bases fitting TRBD1. Germline CDR1 reads SGHDT; CDR2 reads YYEEEE. The CDR3 loop spans 19 amino acids. Trimming removed 4 bases from V and 2 bases from J; junction bases left unmatched: 14. The CDR3 sequence: CASSPNGTGGYQGNQPQHF. The DNA for the CDR3 is TGTGCCAGCAGCCCGAACGGGACAGGGGGTTATCAAGGCAATCAGCCCCAGCATTTT.

This clone has a handful of counts. V is TRBV13 and J is TRBJ2-7; 7 bases map to TRBD2. V shed 0 bases, J shed 6 bases, and the junction held 5 bases outside the gene matches. The CDR3 is 14 residues long. From germline, CDR1 is PRHDT and CDR2 FYEKMQ (reference sequence). CDR3 in amino acids: CASSLGPTSSEQYF. In nucleotides, the CDR3 is TGTGCCAGCAGCTTAGGACCGACTAGCTCCGAGCAGTACTTC.

The chain employs TRBV27 and TRBJ1-2; D is unclear. This CDR3 has 12 amino acids. The ends were cut back, 6 bases at V and 7 bases at J, with 12 bases in the middle. Germline CDR1 MNHEY, CDR2 SMNVEV (reference sequence). The CDR3 loop reads CASSQGGVGYTF. As DNA, the CDR3 is TGTGCCAGCAGCCAAGGAGGTGTTGGCTACACCTTC.

The rearrangement uses TRBV7-9 and TRBJ1-4; D ambiguous. The CDR3 runs to 14 residues. Trimming cost V 1 base and J 4 bases, with 7 bases left between them. Germline V gene data show CDR1 as SEHNR and CDR2 as FQNEAQ (reference sequence). The CDR3 nucleotides are TGTGCCAGCAGCTTAGTGGACTTTAATGAAAAACTGTTTTTT. Amino acids: CASSLVDFNEKLFF.

The rearrangement joins TRBV6-1 to TRBJ2-5; 10 bases match TRBD2. Trimming removed 3 bases from V and 5 bases from J; junction bases left unmatched: 9. Germline V lookup: CDR1 MNHNS, CDR2 SASEGT. The CDR3 length is 16 residues. The CDR3 DNA is TGTGCCAGCAGTGACGACCTAGCGGGGGACAGGGAGACCCAGTACTTC. Amino acids: CASSDDLAGDRETQYF.

V is TRBV25-1 and J is TRBJ2-5, with D perhaps TRBD2 (6 bases). The CDR3 is 16 residues long. Trimming took off 0 bases at V and 1 base at J, with 12 bases between the two ends. Germline V gene sequence: CDR1 MGHDK, CDR2 SYGVNS. CDR3 sequence (DNA): TGTGCCAGCAGTGAATATACTAGCTACGTCCAAGAGACCCAGTACTTC. It specifies CASSEYTSYVQETQYF.

This chain uses TRBV23-1 with TRBJ2-5; possible D gene TRBD1, 6 bases. TRBV23-1 is an ORF for which the function is uncertain. The CDR3 consists of 14 residues. V dropped 6 bases and J dropped 5 bases, with 16 bases sitting between them. The CDR3 nucleotides read TGCGCCAGCAGCCCACAACAGGGATTGGAGACCCAGTACTTC. It specifies CASSPQQGLETQYF.

The chain uses TRBV11-2 and TRBJ1-1; TRBD1 might be the D (6 bases). V lost 1 base to trimming and J lost 2 bases, with 11 bases between them. Per germline, CDR1 SGHAT and CDR2 FQNNGV. The CDR3 spans 15 residues. The CDR3 loop reads CASSLVWGPNTEAFF. CDR3 nucleotides: TGTGCCAGCAGCTTAGTTTGGGGGCCCAACACTGAAGCTTTCTTT.

The rearrangement links TRBV11-1 to TRBJ2-7; D is ambiguous. The CDR3 is 15 amino acids. Germline CDR1 reads SGHAT; CDR2 reads FQDESV (reference sequence). V dropped 0 bases and J dropped 2 bases, with 11 bases sitting between them. The CDR3 bases are TGTGCCAGCAGCTTAGCGTGGCAGGTAACCTACGAGCAGTACTTC. This gives the protein CASSLAWQVTYEQYF.